This T cell receptor (beta chain) is from a study of control samples from healthy donors and cancer patients. The protocol was immunoSEQ multiplex PCR, while the TCRdb copy is restricted to in-frame clones and leaves out a portion. This repertoire shows under 200,000 clones, roughly 94% found once; its top ten account for more than 8%. The CDR3 extends over 11 amino acids. Germline lookup yields CDR1 DFQATT and CDR2 SNEGSKA (reference sequence). Trimming cost V 3 bases and J 5 bases, with 7 bases left between them. In regard to this clone: At the DNA level, this CDR3 is encoded by other sequences in the same sample as well.

The TCR comes from a middle-aged woman in good health. J is TRBJ1-1 and V is TRBV20-1, with D perhaps TRBD1 (5 bases). Sequenced: blood. CDR3 sequence reads: CSASWGTEAFF. CDR3 sequence (DNA): TGCAGTGCTAGTTGGGGGACTGAAGCTTTCTTT.